The TCR beta chain under discussion was sequenced for a study of blood T cell repertoires in COVID-19. At the level of the study: Acute and convalescent COVID-19 specimens originated in the United States, Italy and Spain. PBMCs, B-cell-depleted T cells, or T cells were the source of the cDNA or gDNA that made up the material.

Seattle's cohort entered during active infection and was followed longitudinally. Original analysis: Estimated nucleated cell counts came from reference gene primer amplification. TCRdb's copy holds only in-frame clones and misses some; the assay was immunoSEQ multiplex PCR. V, J and clone size were drawn from that table, and D and trimming were deduced from the DNA. The table has approximately 320,000 clones, roughly 91% seen once; the top ten hold over 8.5%. This CDR3 is 17 amino acids long. Germline V gene data show CDR1 as MGHRA and CDR2 as YSYEKL. Deletions cut 1 base from V and 0 bases from J, with 12 bases between.

Sequencing was done on a sample of peripheral blood. The V and J genes are TRBV4-1 and TRBJ2-2; the D is unclear. The sequence derives from a woman aged 25 to 39 with COVID-19, enrolled during active disease. In DNA, the CDR3 is TGCGCCAGCAGCCAAGGCGCGAATACCGCGAACACCGGGGAGCTGTTTTTT. It translates to CASSQGANTANTGELFF.